This entry lists 23 T cell receptor beta chains sequenced from one sample in a study of blood T cells in healthy people across ages. The authors ran a second PCR of 7 to 11 cycles using a sample-barcoded 5' primer and a J-beta primer mix. TCRdb re-called the 5' RACE reads with MiXCR, one entry per CDR3 protein. The data hold approximately 800,000 distinct CDR3 sequences, with 25% observed a single time. These same data were also listed under a study on T cells of mothers and their children.

Sequenced sample: blood. The receptors originated from a boy aged 5-17 years in good health.

The table lists this clonotype with a few counts. The rearrangement uses TRBV3-1 and TRBJ2-5, with D possibly being TRBD2 (6 bases). Between the trimmed V and J ends, which lost 5 bases and 4 bases, there was a span of 20 bases. Germline V lookup: CDR1 LGHDT, CDR2 YNNKEL (reference sequence). The CDR3 is 16 residues long. This chain's CDR3 is CASSVRGGSGRETQYF. In DNA form, the CDR3 reads TGTGCCAGCAGCGTCCGCGGAGGGAGCGGGCGAGAGACCCAGTACTTC.

The chain is built from TRBV20-1 and TRBJ2-7, with D maybe TRBD1 (6 bases). The V end was cut by 3 bases, the J end by 0 bases, with 18 bases between. Germline CDR1 and CDR2: DFQATT and SNEGSKA (reference sequence). There are 16 residues in the CDR3. In DNA, the CDR3 is TGCAGTGCTAGGCTCGTGGGGGCCAAGGCCTCCTACGAGCAGTACTTC. It yields the protein CSARLVGAKASYEQYF.

This chain joins TRBV7-2 and TRBJ2-1, with 11 nucleotides matching TRBD2. CDR1 SGHTA and CDR2 FQGNSA come from the germline V gene. The CDR3 is 16 residues long. The trim removed 6 bases at V and 0 bases at J, leaving 4 bases unmatched. The CDR3 is CASRFSGGASYNEQFF. The DNA for the CDR3 is TGTGCCAGCAGATTTAGCGGGGGGGCCTCCTACAATGAGCAGTTCTTC.

The chain couples TRBV20-1 to TRBJ2-3; D call uncertain. V dropped 6 bases and J dropped 8 bases, with 15 bases sitting between them. This CDR3 is 12 amino acids long. Germline V gives CDR1 DFQATT, CDR2 SNEGSKA (reference sequence). The CDR3 DNA sequence: TGCAGTGCCAGGTCGGCCGGCGGTACGCAGTATTTT. It is translated as CSARSAGGTQYF.

This clonotype was seen just once. This chain joins TRBV9 and TRBJ1-2, with a weak D call TRBD1 (5 bases). The V and J ends lost 4 bases and 0 bases respectively, with 10 bases between them. Germline CDR1 SGDLS, CDR2 YYNGEE. This CDR3 is 14 amino acids long. CDR3 sequence: CASSRGSANYGYTF. The CDR3, as DNA: TGTGCCAGCAGCCGGGGGTCAGCTAACTATGGCTACACCTTC.

This chain joins TRBV3-1 and TRBJ2-2; 7 bases map to TRBD1. CDR1 is LGHDT and CDR2 is YNNKEL in the germline V gene (reference sequence). CDR3 length equals 14 residues. V gave up 1 base and J gave up 6 bases; unmatched junction bases: 2. This chain's CDR3 is CASSQVDRAGELFF. The CDR3, as DNA: TGTGCCAGCAGCCAAGTTGACAGGGCCGGGGAGCTGTTTTTT.

The chain is built from TRBV4-3 and TRBJ1-4, with a weak D call TRBD1 (5 bases). V lost 0 bases to trimming and J lost 8 bases, with 7 bases between them. In germline, CDR1 is LGHNA, CDR2 YSLEER. CDR3 size: 13 residues. The CDR3: CASSQDWGEKLFF. The CDR3 bases are TGCGCCAGCAGCCAAGATTGGGGGGAAAAACTGTTTTTT.

J is TRBJ2-5 and V is TRBV7-9; a possible D gene is TRBD2 (6 bases). CDR1 SEHNR and CDR2 FQNEAQ come from the germline V gene (reference sequence). V lost 1 base, J lost 6 bases, and 12 bases lay in between. The CDR3 runs to 14 residues. CDR3 loop: CASSLVLEGQTQYF. CDR3 bases: TGTGCCAGCAGCTTAGTCCTGGAGGGTCAGACCCAGTACTTC.

The gene calls are TRBV19 and TRBJ2-5; TRBD2 aligns across 9 bases. The last part of the DNA fits TRBJ2-1 better; the J call may be wrong. The CDR3 covers 15 residues. Germline V gives CDR1 LNHDA, CDR2 SQIVND (reference sequence). The CDR3 nucleotides are TGTGCCAGTAGTATACGTAGCGGGGGACCCAATGAGCAGTTCTTC. It is translated as CASSIRSGGPNEQFF.

This chain joins TRBV18 and TRBJ2-5; TRBD2 is a possible D gene (6 bases). V was pared by 0 bases and J by 1 base, with 12 bases between. This CDR3 has 16 amino acids. From germline, CDR1 is KGHSH and CDR2 LQKENI. CDR3 DNA: TGTGCCAGCTCACCACCGAGGCAGGGAGGCCAAGAGACCCAGTACTTC. It specifies CASSPPRQGGQETQYF.

The gene calls are TRBV9 and TRBJ2-1; D tentatively reads TRBD1 or TRBD2 (5 bases each). V shed 3 bases and J shed 2 bases, with 18 bases lying between them. This CDR3 has 17 residues. The germline gives CDR1 SGDLS, CDR2 YYNGEE. CDR3 in amino acids: CASSGLEGISPYNEQFF. The CDR3 DNA reads as TGTGCCAGCAGCGGCCTTGAGGGGATTAGCCCCTACAATGAGCAGTTCTTC.

This rearrangement joins TRBV10-3 to TRBJ1-2; 9 bases line up with TRBD1. Trimming removed 10 bases from V and 1 base from J; junction bases left unmatched: 7. In germline, CDR1 is ENHRY, CDR2 SYGVKD. The CDR3 runs to 14 residues. The CDR3 here is CATTTGGNNYGYTF. The CDR3, as DNA: TGTGCCACCACAACAGGGGGCAATAACTATGGCTACACCTTC.

The chain has TRBV20-1 and TRBJ2-5; D might be TRBD2 (5 bases). The ends were cut back, 0 bases at V and 4 bases at J, with 18 bases in the middle. Germline V gives CDR1 DFQATT, CDR2 SNEGSKA (reference sequence). The CDR3 is 16 residues long. As DNA, the CDR3 is TGCAGTGCTAGAGATGGACTCTCCGGCGCGGGAGAGACCCAGTACTTC. Encoded protein: CSARDGLSGAGETQYF.

This clonotype was seen more than once but under ten times. The chain combines TRBV4-1 with TRBJ1-4; no firm D call. V was cut by 1 base and J by 5 bases, with 8 bases left in between. Germline CDR1 and CDR2: MGHRA and YSYEKL. The CDR3 is made up of 14 amino acids. The DNA for the CDR3 is TGCGCCAGCAGCCAAGTGGGCAGAAATGAAAAACTGTTTTTT. Its translation is CASSQVGRNEKLFF.

This chain connects TRBV29-1 to TRBJ2-2, with D hard to call. The CDR3 totals 12 residues. Trimming cost V 3 bases and J 3 bases, with 5 bases left between them. Germline CDR1 and CDR2: SQVTM and ANQGSEA. The CDR3 protein is CSVDKYTGELFF. Here the CDR3 DNA reads TGCAGCGTTGATAAGTACACCGGGGAGCTGTTTTTT.

In its sample, this clonotype was seen a few times. The chain is built from TRBV4-3 and TRBJ2-2; D gene uncertain. Looked up from germline, CDR1 is LGHNA and CDR2 is YSLEER. CDR3 length: 15 amino acids. V was shortened by 1 base and J by 1 base, with 7 bases between the two germline ends. The DNA for the CDR3 is TGCGCCAGCAGCCAAGTTTTTGGGAACACCGGGGAGCTGTTTTTT. Translating gives CASSQVFGNTGELFF.

The CDR3: CASSLVASKAYNEQFF. Written as DNA, the CDR3 is TGTGCCAGCAGCTTAGTAGCTAGTAAGGCCTACAATGAGCAGTTCTTC. J is TRBJ2-1 and V is TRBV7-9; no clear D gene. Germline CDR1 SEHNR, CDR2 FQNEAQ (reference sequence). The CDR3 sequence is 16 residues long. Trimming cost V 1 base and J 2 bases, with 12 bases left between them. The whole variable domain, remainder taken from reference TRBV7-9 and TRBJ2-1, is DTGVSQNPRHKITKRGQNVTFRCDPISEHNRLYWYRQTLGQGPEFLTYFQNEAQLEKSRLLSDRFSAERPKGSFSTLEIQRTEQGDSAMYLCASSLVASKAYNEQFFGPGTRLTVL.

Comment on this clonotype: At one end the junction does not follow the germline gene, possibly because of a read error. This rearrangement joins TRBV12-3 or TRBV12-4 to TRBJ2-3, with D tentatively TRBD2 (6 bases). This CDR3 region has 15 residues. The CDR3 here is CASSSTRGSSDAQYF. In nucleotides, the CDR3 is TGTGCCAGCAGTTCTACCCGGGGGAGCTCAGATGCGCAGTATTTT.

The chain has TRBV15 and TRBJ2-7, with a possible D match to TRBD1 (6 bases). V shed 8 bases and J shed 3 bases, with 14 bases lying between them. There are 13 residues in the CDR3. Germline V gene data show CDR1 as LNHNV and CDR2 as YYDKDF (reference sequence). This chain's CDR3 is CATQAGAGYEQYF. In DNA, the CDR3 is TGTGCCACCCAGGCAGGGGCCGGCTACGAGCAGTACTTC.

The rearrangement uses TRBV20-1 and TRBJ2-3; no firm D call. Per the germline V gene, CDR1 is DFQATT and CDR2 is SNEGSKA (reference sequence). Deletions cut 7 bases from V and 0 bases from J, with 8 bases between. The CDR3 consists of 12 residues. CDR3 nucleotides: TGCAGTGGTAAATCTAGCACAGATACGCAGTATTTT. This encodes CSGKSSTDTQYF.

The chain couples TRBV7-2 to TRBJ2-2; D not resolved. Germline V CDR1 and CDR2: SGHTA, FQGNSA. Trimming stripped 5 bases from V and 6 bases from J, with 13 bases between. This CDR3 region has 14 residues. The CDR3, as DNA: TGTGCCAGCAGCCTAGGACCGACCCCCGGGGAGCTGTTTTTT. This encodes CASSLGPTPGELFF.

This chain connects TRBV20-1 to TRBJ2-5, with 8 positions matching TRBD2. This CDR3 contains 14 residues. The germline CDR1 and CDR2 sequences are DFQATT and SNEGSKA (reference sequence). CDR3 loop: CSGEDREGSYEQYF. The DNA for the CDR3 is TGCAGCGGGGAGGACCGGGAGGGCTCCTACGAACAGTACTTC.

The rearrangement links TRBV5-6 to TRBJ1-2, with D uncertain. From germline, CDR1 is SGHDT and CDR2 YYEEEE. The CDR3 is 15 amino acids. Trimming took off 1 base at V and 4 bases at J, with 14 bases between the two ends. CDR3: CASSLRDLHLYGYTF. The CDR3 coding sequence is TGTGCCAGCAGCTTGCGTGACCTACACCTCTATGGCTACACCTTC. The whole variable domain, remainder taken from reference TRBV5-6 and TRBJ1-2, is DAGVTQSPTHLIKTRGQQVTLRCSPKSGHDTVSWYQQALGQGPQFIFQYYEEEERQRGNFPDRFSGHQFPNYSSELNVNALLLGDSALYLCASSLRDLHLYGYTFGSGTRLTVV.